This is a list of T cell receptor beta chains from one sample in a study of blood T cell repertoires in COVID-19. Here immunoSEQ multiplex PCR was the method, and the copy in TCRdb shows in-frame clones only, minus some. The sample records around 300,000 clones, around 90% being singletons. Sequencing was carried out using PBMCs or T cells enriched from blood (not recorded which). Source of these receptors: a woman in her fifties or sixties in a cohort exposed to, infected with or recovered from COVID-19 (not recorded which). The CDR3 runs from the conserved cysteine through the conserved F or W. Fields, in order: CDR3 protein, CDR3 DNA, V gene, D gene, clone size, J gene. D genes are given only for firm matches. For some rows the clone size is stated as once, few or many, or as a class when expanded; others skip it.

CDR3 protein: CAWSPQGDRIGSYEQYF
CDR3 DNA: TGTGCCTGGAGTCCGCAGGGGGACCGTATCGGCTCCTACGAGCAGTACTTC
V gene: TRBV30
D gene: TRBD1
clone size: -
J gene: TRBJ2-7

CDR3 protein: CAWSVSQGGTEAFF
CDR3 DNA: TGTGCCTGGAGTGTATCACAGGGTGGCACTGAAGCTTTCTTT
V gene: TRBV30
D gene: -
clone size: -
J gene: TRBJ1-1

CDR3 protein: CASSYSNSIAGARGGTQYF
CDR3 DNA: TGTGCCAGCAGTTACTCGAACTCGATAGCGGGAGCCCGTGGCGGGACCCAGTACTTC
V gene: TRBV6-2/TRBV6-3
D gene: TRBD2
clone size: -
J gene: TRBJ2-5

CDR3 protein: CASSEGQPNTEAFF
CDR3 DNA: TGCGCCAGCAGCGAAGGACAGCCGAACACTGAAGCTTTCTTT
V gene: TRBV5-1
D gene: -
clone size: -
J gene: TRBJ1-1

CDR3 protein: CASSASLRETQYF
CDR3 DNA: TGTGCCAGCAGCGCCTCTCTGAGGGAGACCCAGTACTTC
V gene: TRBV9
D gene: -
clone size: -
J gene: TRBJ2-5

CDR3 protein: CASSLDRGMDTDTQYF
CDR3 DNA: TGTGCCAGCAGTCTTGACAGGGGTATGGACACAGATACGCAGTATTTT
V gene: TRBV7-9
D gene: TRBD1
clone size: few
J gene: TRBJ2-3

CDR3 protein: CASSHGDWGLEQYF
CDR3 DNA: TGTGCCAGCAGCCACGGAGACTGGGGCCTGGAGCAGTACTTC
V gene: TRBV14
D gene: -
clone size: -
J gene: TRBJ2-7

CDR3 protein: CASSTPGTSQNIQYF
CDR3 DNA: TGTGCCAGCAGCACTCCCGGGACTAGCCAAAACATTCAGTACTTC
V gene: TRBV7-8
D gene: TRBD2
clone size: -
J gene: TRBJ2-4

CDR3 protein: CASSWLAGLQETQYF
CDR3 DNA: TGTGCCAGCAGCTGGCTAGCGGGACTTCAAGAGACCCAGTACTTC
V gene: TRBV5-4
D gene: TRBD2
clone size: -
J gene: TRBJ2-5

CDR3 protein: CASSFGGEGRQETQYF
CDR3 DNA: TGCGCCAGCAGCTTCGGGGGTGAGGGGCGCCAAGAGACCCAGTACTTC
V gene: TRBV5-1
D gene: -
clone size: -
J gene: TRBJ2-5

CDR3 protein: CASSLTGVTDTQYF
CDR3 DNA: TGTGCCAGCAGCTTAACGGGAGTCACAGATACGCAGTATTTT
V gene: TRBV7-3
D gene: -
clone size: -
J gene: TRBJ2-3

CDR3 protein: CASSAVPTSGNTIYF
CDR3 DNA: TGTGCCAGCTCAGCGGTCCCCACCTCTGGAAACACCATATATTTT
V gene: TRBV18
D gene: -
clone size: -
J gene: TRBJ1-3